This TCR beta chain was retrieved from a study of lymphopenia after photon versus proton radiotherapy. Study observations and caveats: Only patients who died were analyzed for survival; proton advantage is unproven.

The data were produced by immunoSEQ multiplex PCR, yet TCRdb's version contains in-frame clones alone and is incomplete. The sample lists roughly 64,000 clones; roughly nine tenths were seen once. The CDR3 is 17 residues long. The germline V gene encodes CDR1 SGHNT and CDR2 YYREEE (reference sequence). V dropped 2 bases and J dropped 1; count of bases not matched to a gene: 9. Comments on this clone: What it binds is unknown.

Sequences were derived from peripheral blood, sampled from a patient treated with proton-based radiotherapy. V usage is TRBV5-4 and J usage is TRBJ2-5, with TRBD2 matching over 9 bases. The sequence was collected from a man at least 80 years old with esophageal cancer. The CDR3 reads CASSLISGRWGQETQYF. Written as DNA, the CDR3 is TGTGCCAGCAGCTTAATTAGCGGGAGATGGGGCCAAGAGACCCAGTACTTC. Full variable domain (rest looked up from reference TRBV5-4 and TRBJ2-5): ETGVTQSPTHLIKTRGQQVTLRCSSQSGHNTVSWYQQALGQGPQFIFQYYREEENGRGNFPPRFSGLQFPNYSSELNVNALELDDSALYLCASSLISGRWGQETQYFGPGTRLLVL.